This TCR beta chain was sequenced for a study of blood T cell repertoires in COVID-19. Across the whole study: COVID-19 samples collected from the United States, Italy and Spain covered acute and convalescent phases. Sources were T cells, B-cell-depleted T cells, or PBMCs; the material itself was cDNA or gDNA.

Germline V lookup: CDR1 SGHDT, CDR2 YYEEEE. The V end lost 7 bases, the J end lost 0 bases, and 14 bases lay between the germline ends. CDR3 size: 15 residues. In the original workflow: Amplifying reference gene primers gave estimates of nucleated cell counts. TCRdb's copy holds only in-frame clones and misses some; the assay was immunoSEQ multiplex PCR. V and J calls and clone size are copied from that table; D and trimming were computed from the DNA. The profile shows some 80,000 clones, 86% of them singletons. The J gene is TRBJ1-3, the V gene TRBV5-6; a possible D gene is TRBD1 (5 bases). Sequenced sample: peripheral blood. This sequence was found in a woman aged 80 or older in a cohort sampled during active or convalescent COVID-19. The CDR3 loop is CASGWGLNSGNTIYF. CDR3 DNA sequence: TGTGCCAGCGGGTGGGGACTGAACTCTGGAAACACCATATATTTT.